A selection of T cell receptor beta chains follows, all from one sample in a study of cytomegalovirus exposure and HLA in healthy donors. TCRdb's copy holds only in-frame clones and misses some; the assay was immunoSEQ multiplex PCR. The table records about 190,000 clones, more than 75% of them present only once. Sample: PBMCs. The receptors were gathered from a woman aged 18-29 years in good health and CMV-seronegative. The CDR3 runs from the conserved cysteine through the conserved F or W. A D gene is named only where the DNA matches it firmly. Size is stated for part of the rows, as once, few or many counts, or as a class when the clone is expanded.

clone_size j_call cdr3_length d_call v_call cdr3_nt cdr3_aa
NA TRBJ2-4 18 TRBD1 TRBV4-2 TGTGCCAGCAGCCAAGATTCAGGGACAGGTTTTCCCAAAAACATTCAGTACTTC CASSQDSGTGFPKNIQYF
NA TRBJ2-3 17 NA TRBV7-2 TGTGCCAGCAGCTTAGGGGCCGGGGGGCGCAGCACAGATACGCAGTATTTT CASSLGAGGRSTDTQYF
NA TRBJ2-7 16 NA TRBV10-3 TGTGCCATCAGTGAAGGAGGAGGGCAGCGGACCTACGAGCAGTACTTC CAISEGGGQRTYEQYF
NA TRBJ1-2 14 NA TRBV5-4 TGTGCCAGCAGCTTGGGACAGAAAGACTATGGCTACACCTTC CASSLGQKDYGYTF
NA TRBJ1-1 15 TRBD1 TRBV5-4 TGTGCCAGCAGCCCCCTTACAGGGGTGAACACTGAAGCTTTCTTT CASSPLTGVNTEAFF
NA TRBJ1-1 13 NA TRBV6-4 TGTGCCAGCACCAAAGGAGAGAACACTGAGGCTTTCTTT CASTKGENTEAFF
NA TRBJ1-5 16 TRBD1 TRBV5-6 TGTGCCAGCAGCTTGCAGGGGGCGGATCCGAACCAGCCCCAGCATTTT CASSLQGADPNQPQHF
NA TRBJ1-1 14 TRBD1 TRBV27 TGTGCCAGCAGGCTAACAACAGGGGCAACTGAAGCTTTCTTT CASRLTTGATEAFF
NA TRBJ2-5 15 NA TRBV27 TGTGCCAGCAGTTTAAGGGCCGCCCGGGGAGAGACCCAGTACTTC CASSLRAARGETQYF
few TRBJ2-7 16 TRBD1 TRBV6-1 TGTGCCAGCAGTGTCTCTCCGACAGGGCCCTCCTACGAGCAGTACTTC CASSVSPTGPSYEQYF
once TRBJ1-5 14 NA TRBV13 TGTGCCAGCAGCTTAGCGAGGGCCAATCAGCCCCAGCATTTT CASSLARANQPQHF
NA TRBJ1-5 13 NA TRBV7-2 TGTGCCAGCAGCTTAGTAGACAATCAGCCCCAGCATTTT CASSLVDNQPQHF
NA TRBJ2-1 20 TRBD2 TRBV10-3 TGTGCCATCAGTGACCGCCGGGGACAGGGAGGACTAGCGGGTTACAATGAGCAGTTCTTC CAISDRRGQGGLAGYNEQFF
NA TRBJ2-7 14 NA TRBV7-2 TGTGCCAGCAGCTTACAACACCGCTCCTACGAGCAGTACTTC CASSLQHRSYEQYF
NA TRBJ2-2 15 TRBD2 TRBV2 TGTGCCAGCAGTGTTAGCGGGGTGGCAACCGGGGAGCTGTTTTTT CASSVSGVATGELFF
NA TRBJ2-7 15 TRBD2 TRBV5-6 TGTGCCAGCAGCCACCCGGGGACTAGCGATTACGAGCAGTACTTC CASSHPGTSDYEQYF
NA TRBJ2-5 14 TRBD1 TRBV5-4 TGTGCCAGCAAACAGGGGCAGGAGCAAGAGACCCAGTACTTC CASKQGQEQETQYF
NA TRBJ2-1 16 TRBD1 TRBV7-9 TGTGCCAGCAGCTTCTCTAGGACAGGGGGTTCAGATGAGCAGTTCTTC CASSFSRTGGSDEQFF
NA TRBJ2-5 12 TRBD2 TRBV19 TGTGCCAGCCGTGGGGGGGTTGAGACCCAGTACTTC CASRGGVETQYF
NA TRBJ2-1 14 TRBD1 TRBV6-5 TGTGCCAGCAGGCTTACCGGGACAGACAATGAGCAGTTCTTC CASRLTGTDNEQFF
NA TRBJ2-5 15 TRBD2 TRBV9 TGTGCCAGCAGCGTTGGGGGGGGGAACCAAGAGACCCAGTACTTC CASSVGGGNQETQYF
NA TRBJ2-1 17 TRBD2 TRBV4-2 TGTGCCAGCAGCCAGCGCCTCGGGGCGGGGGGGGACAATGAGCAGTTCTTC CASSQRLGAGGDNEQFF
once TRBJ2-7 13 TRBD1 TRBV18 TGTGCCAGCTCACCGGGACAGGTCTACGAGCAGTACTTC CASSPGQVYEQYF
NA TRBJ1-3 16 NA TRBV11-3 TGTGCCACCTCCGGGAGCCCCGGGAGCTCTGGAAACACCATATATTTT CATSGSPGSSGNTIYF
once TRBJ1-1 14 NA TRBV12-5 TGTGCTAGTGGTTTGGTGGGGGGGAACACTGAAGCTTTCTTT CASGLVGGNTEAFF
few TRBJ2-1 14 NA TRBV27 TGTGCCAGCAGTTTGACAGCGGGTTCCAATGAGCAGTTCTTC CASSLTAGSNEQFF
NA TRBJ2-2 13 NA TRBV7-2 TGTGCCAGCAGTCGACTCGGCACCGGGGAGCTGTTTTTT CASSRLGTGELFF
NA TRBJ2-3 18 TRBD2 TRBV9 TGTGCCAGCAGCGTGGGGACTAGCGGGAGGAAGGTGACAGATACGCAGTATTTT CASSVGTSGRKVTDTQYF